This T cell receptor beta chain appears in the sequencing data of a study of T cell repertoires in cytomegalovirus infection. Study-level information: CMV infection and matching HLA type were both indicated by public TCR beta signatures. Study-wide results and limits: CMV carriers with the relevant HLA were identified by cumulative public TCR beta family frequency. HLA-C-restricted TCR beta clonotypes specific for CMV led the ex vivo response.

Trimming removed 4 bases from V and 0 bases from J, with 10 bases in between. Per germline, CDR1 SQVTM and CDR2 ANQGSEA. This CDR3 spans 14 amino acids. Note on this clonotype: Its antigen is unknown.

MiXCR, run by TCRdb on the reads, gives a single entry per CDR3 protein. The sample lists around 550,000 distinct CDR3 sequences, less than 30% seen once, with less than 15% in the top ten. Sequencing was performed on PBMCs. The receptor was derived from a human donor in good health (CMV status not recorded). Some clones in this sample may be carry-over from other donors' samples. The chain joins TRBV29-1 to TRBJ1-3; no definite D call. The CDR3 nucleotides are TGCAGCGTTGTATGGGGAAGCTCTGGAAACACCATATATTTT. Residues: CSVVWGSSGNTIYF.